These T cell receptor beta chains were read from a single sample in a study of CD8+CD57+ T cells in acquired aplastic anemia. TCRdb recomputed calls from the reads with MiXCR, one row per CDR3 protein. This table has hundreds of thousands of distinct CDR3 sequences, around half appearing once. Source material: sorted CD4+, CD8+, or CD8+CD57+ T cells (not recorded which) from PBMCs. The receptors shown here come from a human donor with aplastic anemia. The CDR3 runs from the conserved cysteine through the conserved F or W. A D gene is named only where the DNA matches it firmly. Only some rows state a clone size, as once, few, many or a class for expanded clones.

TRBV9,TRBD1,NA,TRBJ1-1,CASSALGEGAFDTEAFF,TGTGCCAGCAGCGCCCTTGGTGAGGGGGCGTTCGACACTGAAGCTTTCTTT
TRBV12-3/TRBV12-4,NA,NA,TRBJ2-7,CASSQRQNTGEQYF,TGTGCCAGCAGTCAACGACAGAACACCGGGGAGCAGTACTTC
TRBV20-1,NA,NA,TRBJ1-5,CSARVPRGGSNQPQHF,TGCAGTGCTAGAGTCCCCAGGGGAGGCAGCAATCAGCCCCAGCATTTT
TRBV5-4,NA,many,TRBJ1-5,CASSLGTQLDQPQHF,TGTGCCAGCAGCTTGGGCACGCAGCTGGATCAGCCCCAGCATTTT
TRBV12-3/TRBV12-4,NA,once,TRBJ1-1,CASSLALGEHWEAFF,TGTGCCAGCAGTCTTGCTCTCGGGGAACACTGGGAAGCTTTCTTT
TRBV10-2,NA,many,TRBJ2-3,CASSGPDTQYF,TGCGCCAGCAGTGGCCCCGATACGCAGTATTTT
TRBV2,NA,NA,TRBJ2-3,CASRASGERTDTQYF,TGTGCCAGCAGAGCGTCCGGGGAAAGGACAGATACGCAGTATTTT
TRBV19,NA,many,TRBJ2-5,CASNPTTRRNQETQYF,TGTGCCAGTAACCCGACGACCCGACGGAACCAAGAGACCCAGTACTTC
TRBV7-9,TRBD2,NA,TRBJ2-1,CASSPRTSGIGNEQFF,TGTGCCAGCAGCCCTCGGACTAGCGGGATCGGCAATGAGCAGTTCTTC
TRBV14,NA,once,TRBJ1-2,CASSQVGAGGENYGYTF,TGTGCCAGCAGCCAAGTAGGCGCGGGAGGGGAAAACTATGGCTACACCTTC
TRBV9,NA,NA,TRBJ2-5,CASSVGRAPYQETQYF,TGTGCCAGCAGCGTAGGCAGGGCCCCTTACCAAGAGACCCAGTACTTC
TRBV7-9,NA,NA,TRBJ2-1,CASSLAAGYNEQFF,TGTGCCAGCAGCTTGGCGGCCGGGTACAATGAGCAGTTCTTC
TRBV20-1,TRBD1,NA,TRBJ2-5,CSVRTGASQETQYF,TGCAGTGTTAGGACAGGGGCCAGTCAAGAGACCCAGTACTTC
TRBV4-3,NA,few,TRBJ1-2,CASSHGGGGYGYTF,TGCGCCAGCAGCCATGGCGGGGGGGGCTATGGCTACACCTTC
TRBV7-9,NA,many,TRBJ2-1,CASSLAAVSYNEQFF,TGTGCCAGCAGCTTAGCTGCGGTCTCCTACAATGAGCAGTTCTTC
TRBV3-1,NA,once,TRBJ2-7,CASSQDHEQYF,TGTGCCAGCAGCCAAGATCACGAGCAGTACTTC
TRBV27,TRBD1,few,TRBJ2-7,CASGRDSYEQYF,TGTGCCAGCGGCCGGGACAGCTACGAGCAGTACTTC
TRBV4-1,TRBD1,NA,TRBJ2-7,CASSQGGTGGSYEQYF,TGCGCCAGCAGCCAAGGGGGGACAGGGGGATCCTACGAGCAGTACTTC
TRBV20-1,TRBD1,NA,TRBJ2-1,CSATTGGNNEQFF,TGCAGCGCAACTACAGGGGGAAACAATGAGCAGTTCTTC
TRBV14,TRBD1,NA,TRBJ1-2,CASSQTLFPGQGPGGYGYTF,TGTGCCAGCAGCCAGACTCTTTTTCCGGGACAGGGACCTGGAGGCTATGGCTACACCTTC
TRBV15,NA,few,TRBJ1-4,CATSRGAGALGSGLFF,TGTGCCACCAGCAGAGGGGCGGGTGCATTGGGATCAGGACTGTTTTTT
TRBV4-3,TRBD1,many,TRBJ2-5,CASSQVRDSQETQYF,TGCGCCAGCAGCCAAGTAAGGGACAGCCAAGAGACCCAGTACTTC
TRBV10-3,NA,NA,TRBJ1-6,CAIREDSFNSPLHF,TGTGCCATCCGCGAGGACAGTTTTAATTCACCCCTCCACTTT
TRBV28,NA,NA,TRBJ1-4,CASSFVAGGTNEKLFF,TGTGCCAGCAGTTTCGTAGCGGGGGGAACTAATGAAAAACTGTTTTTT
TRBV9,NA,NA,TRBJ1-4,CASSVAWAGNEKLFF,TGTGCCAGCAGCGTAGCTTGGGCAGGGAACGAAAAACTGTTTTTT
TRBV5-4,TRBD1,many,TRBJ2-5,CASSQTGQPQETQYF,TGTGCCAGCAGCCAAACGGGACAGCCCCAAGAGACCCAGTACTTC
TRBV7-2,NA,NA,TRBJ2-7,CASSYRGTYEQYF,TGTGCCAGCAGCTACCGGGGTACCTACGAGCAGTACTTC
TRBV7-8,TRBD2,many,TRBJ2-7,CASSLRPTSSEQYF,TGTGCCAGCAGCCTAAGGCCGACTAGCTCCGAGCAGTACTTC
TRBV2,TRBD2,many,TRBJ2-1,CAKRLAGGRGYNEQFF,TGTGCCAAAAGACTAGCGGGAGGACGGGGATACAATGAGCAGTTCTTC
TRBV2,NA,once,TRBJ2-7,CASSLGRREVNYEQYF,TGTGCCAGCAGTTTAGGGAGGCGCGAAGTGAACTACGAGCAGTACTTC
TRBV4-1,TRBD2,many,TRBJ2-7,CASSQLAGGPAREQYF,TGCGCCAGCAGCCAACTAGCGGGAGGCCCAGCCCGCGAGCAGTACTTC
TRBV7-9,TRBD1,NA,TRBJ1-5,CASSQGDDRGWVQPQHF,TGTGCCAGCAGCCAAGGTGACGACAGGGGTTGGGTTCAGCCCCAGCATTTT
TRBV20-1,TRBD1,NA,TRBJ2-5,CSARGSGTGLQETQYF,TGCAGTGCTAGAGGTTCCGGGACAGGGCTCCAAGAGACCCAGTACTTC
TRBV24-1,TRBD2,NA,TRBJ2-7,CATGLAGTYEQYF,TGTGCCACGGGACTAGCGGGAACCTACGAGCAGTACTTC
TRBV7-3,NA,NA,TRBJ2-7,CASNLLYGQYF,TGTGCCAGCAATCTACTCTACGGGCAGTACTTC
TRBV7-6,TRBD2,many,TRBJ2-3,CASSLRLAGTTDTQYF,TGTGCCAGCAGCTTAAGACTAGCGGGAACCACAGATACGCAGTATTTT
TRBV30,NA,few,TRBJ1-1,CAWRFKNTEAFF,TGTGCCTGGAGGTTTAAGAACACTGAAGCTTTCTTT
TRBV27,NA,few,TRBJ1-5,CASGILGERQPQHF,TGTGCCAGCGGGATCCTGGGCGAACGTCAGCCCCAGCATTTT
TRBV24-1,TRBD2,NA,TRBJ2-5,CATSDSISSGRREETQYF,TGTGCCACCAGTGATTCCATTTCTAGCGGGAGGAGGGAAGAGACCCAGTACTTC
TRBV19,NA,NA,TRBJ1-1,CASSSGPTNTEAFF,TGTGCCAGTAGCTCCGGACCGACGAACACTGAAGCTTTCTTT
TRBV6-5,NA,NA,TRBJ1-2,CASSLYKVTDFYGYAF,TGTGCCAGCAGCCTTTACAAAGTGACGGATTTCTATGGCTACGCCTTC
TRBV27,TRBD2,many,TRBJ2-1,CATGLVGYNEQFF,TGTGCCACAGGACTAGTCGGCTACAATGAGCAGTTCTTC
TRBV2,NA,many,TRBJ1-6,CASSERGPGRNSPLHF,TGTGCCAGCAGTGAACGAGGACCCGGTAGGAATTCACCCCTCCACTTT
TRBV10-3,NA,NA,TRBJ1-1,CAISPTSGSSYTEAFF,TGTGCCATCAGCCCGACTAGCGGCAGCTCCTACACTGAAGCTTTCTTT
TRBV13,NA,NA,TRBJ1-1,CASSLSAAEASF,TGTGCCAGCAGCTTATCGGCGGCTGAAGCTTCCTTT
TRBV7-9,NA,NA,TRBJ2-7,CASSPGTPPIEQYF,TGTGCCAGCAGCCCGGGGACTCCTCCCATCGAGCAGTACTTC
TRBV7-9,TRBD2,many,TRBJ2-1,CASGLSSGDYNEQFF,TGTGCCAGCGGACTTTCTAGCGGGGATTACAATGAGCAGTTCTTC